This entry lists 4 T cell receptor beta chains sequenced from one sample in a study of T cells in Graves' hyperthyroidism and ophthalmopathy. RNA transcripts provided the source from which TCR beta CDR3 regions were amplified. The primer set for the first-round RT-PCR of the TCR CDR3 was HTBI. TCRdb re-called the multiplex PCR reads through MiXCR, storing one row per CDR3 protein. Of some 360,000 distinct CDR3 sequences listed, about 14% were seen once; the top ten hold approximately 10%. Sequencing used blood. The receptors were gathered from a woman aged 60 to 75 with Graves' hyperthyroidism.

This clonotype was detected a few times. The chain is built from TRBV5-4 and TRBJ2-3, with D unclear. V lost 8 bases and J lost 4, with 14 bases in between. The CDR3 sequence is 13 residues long. Germline V CDR1 and CDR2: SGHNT, YYREEE (reference sequence). The CDR3 bases are TGTGCCAGTGGGCGGCAGGTAGCAGATACGCAGTATTTT. This gives the protein CASGRQVADTQYF.

This clonotype appeared many times. This chain uses TRBV7-9 with TRBJ2-1, with a possible D match to TRBD1 (6 bases). Germline CDR1 reads SEHNR; CDR2 reads FQNEAQ (reference sequence). V shed 5 bases and J shed 7 bases, with 18 bases lying between them. This CDR3 is built from 15 residues. CDR3 region: CASSTSGARGNEQFF. The CDR3 DNA reads TGTGCCAGCAGCACGAGCGGAGCTAGGGGGAATGAGCAGTTCTTC.

There are many counts of this clonotype. The rearrangement uses TRBV7-8 and TRBJ2-3; 7 bases agree with TRBD2. Germline-derived CDR1 and CDR2 are SGHVS and FQNEAQ. The junction had 7 bases not matched to a gene; V was cut back by 1 base and J by 3 bases. CDR3 length equals 16 residues. As DNA, the CDR3 is TGTGCCAGCAGCTTAGTCGCGGGCGGGAGTACAGATACGCAGTATTTT. Encoded protein: CASSLVAGGSTDTQYF.

This clonotype was counted ten times or more. The chain has TRBV7-3 and TRBJ2-1, with TRBD2 identical over 12 bases. V dropped 0 bases and J dropped 9; count of bases not matched to a gene: 3. The CDR3 totals 15 residues. Germline V gene sequence: CDR1 SGHTA, CDR2 FQGTGA. The CDR3 protein is CASSLTLAGGGEQFF. In nucleotides, the CDR3 is TGTGCCAGCAGCTTAACACTAGCGGGAGGCGGTGAGCAGTTCTTC. The full variable domain, completed using reference TRBV7-3 and TRBJ2-1, is GAGVSQTPSNKVTEKGKYVELRCDPISGHTALYWYRQSLGQGPEFLIYFQGTGAADDSGLPNDRFFAVRPEGSVSTLKIQRTERGDSAVYLCASSLTLAGGGEQFFGPGTRLTVL.